This T cell receptor (beta chain) was retrieved from a study of molecular identifiers for immune sequencing clone quantification. General study findings and limits: Researchers reportedly could pick up spiked Jurkat TCR RNA from one cell mixed into approximately 1 million naive cells.

CDR3 length: 15 residues. V lost 1 base to trimming and J lost 5 bases; unmatched junction nucleotides: 6. Germline CDR1 KGHSH, CDR2 LQKENI. Naive CD8 T cell sorting was performed on the CD8+CD4-CCR7+CD45RA+ phenotype. As to this clonotype: The antigen remains undetermined.

TCRdb re-derived calls from the PCR reads in MiXCR, one entry per CDR3 protein. The table includes approximately 630,000 distinct CDR3 sequences, around 25% detected once. The gene calls are TRBV18 and TRBJ1-2; 8 bases align to TRBD1. The sequence came from a human donor in good health. Some libraries in this study had Jurkat cell RNA spiked in. The sequencing sample was made of naive CD8+ T cells from blood, with Jurkat cell RNA spiked in. The subset is: FACS-sorted CD8+CD4-CCR7+CD45RA+ naive T cells. CDR3 sequence (DNA): TGTGCCAGCTCACCACTAGGGACAGGAAATTATGGCTACACCTTC. The encoded protein is CASSPLGTGNYGYTF.